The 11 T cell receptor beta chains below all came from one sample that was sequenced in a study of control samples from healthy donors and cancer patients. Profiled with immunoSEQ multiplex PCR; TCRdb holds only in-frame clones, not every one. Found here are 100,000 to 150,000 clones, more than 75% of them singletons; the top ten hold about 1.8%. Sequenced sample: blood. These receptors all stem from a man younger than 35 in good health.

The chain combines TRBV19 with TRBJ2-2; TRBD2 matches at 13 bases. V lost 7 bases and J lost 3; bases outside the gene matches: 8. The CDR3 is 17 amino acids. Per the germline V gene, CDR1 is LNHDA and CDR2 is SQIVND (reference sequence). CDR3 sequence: CASKETSGRRYTGELFF. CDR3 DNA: TGTGCCAGTAAGGAGACTAGCGGGAGGAGGTACACCGGGGAGCTGTTTTTT. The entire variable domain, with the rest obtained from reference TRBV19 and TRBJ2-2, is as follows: DGGITQSPKYLFRKEGQNVTLSCEQNLNHDAMYWYRQDPGQGLRLIYYSQIVNDFQKGDIAEGYSVSREKKESFPLTVTSAQKNPTAFYLCASKETSGRRYTGELFFGEGSRLTVL.

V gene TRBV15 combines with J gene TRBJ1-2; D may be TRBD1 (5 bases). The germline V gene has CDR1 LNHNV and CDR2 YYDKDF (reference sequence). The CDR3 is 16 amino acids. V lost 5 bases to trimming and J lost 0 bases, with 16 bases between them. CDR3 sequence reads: CATSPRGGLANYGYTF. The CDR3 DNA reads TGTGCCACCAGCCCCCGGGGGGGACTAGCTAACTATGGCTACACCTTC. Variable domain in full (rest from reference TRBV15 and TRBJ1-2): DAMVIQNPRYQVTQFGKPVTLSCSQTLNHNVMYWYQQKSSQAPKLLFHYYDKDFNNEADTPDNFQSRRPNTSFCFLDIRSPGLGDTAMYLCATSPRGGLANYGYTFGSGTRLTVV.

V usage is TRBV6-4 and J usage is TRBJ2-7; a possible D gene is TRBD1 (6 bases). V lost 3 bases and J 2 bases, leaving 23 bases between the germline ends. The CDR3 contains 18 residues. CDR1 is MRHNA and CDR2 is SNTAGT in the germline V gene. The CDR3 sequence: CASSEGARPKGYTYEQYF. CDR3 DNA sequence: TGTGCCAGCAGTGAGGGGGCCAGACCTAAGGGCTATACCTACGAGCAGTACTTC.

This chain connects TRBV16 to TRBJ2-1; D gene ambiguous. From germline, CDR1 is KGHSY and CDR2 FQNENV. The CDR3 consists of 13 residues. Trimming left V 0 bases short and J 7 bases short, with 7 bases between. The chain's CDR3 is CASSQSWINEQFF. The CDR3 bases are TGTGCCAGCAGCCAATCGTGGATAAATGAGCAGTTCTTC.

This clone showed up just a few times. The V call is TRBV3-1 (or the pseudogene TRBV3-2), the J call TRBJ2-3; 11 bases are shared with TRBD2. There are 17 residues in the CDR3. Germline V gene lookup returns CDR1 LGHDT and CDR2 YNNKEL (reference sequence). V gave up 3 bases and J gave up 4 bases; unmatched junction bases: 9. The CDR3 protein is CASSQGWGSGRADTQYF. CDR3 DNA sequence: TGTGCCAGCAGCCAGGGCTGGGGTAGCGGGAGGGCAGATACGCAGTATTTT.

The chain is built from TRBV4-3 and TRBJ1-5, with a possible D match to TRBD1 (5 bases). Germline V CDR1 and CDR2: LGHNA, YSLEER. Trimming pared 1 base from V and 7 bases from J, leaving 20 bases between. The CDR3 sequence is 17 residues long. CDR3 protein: CASSQGQGGGRWQPQHF. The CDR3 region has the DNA TGCGCCAGCAGCCAAGGTCAGGGTGGAGGGAGATGGCAGCCCCAGCATTTT.

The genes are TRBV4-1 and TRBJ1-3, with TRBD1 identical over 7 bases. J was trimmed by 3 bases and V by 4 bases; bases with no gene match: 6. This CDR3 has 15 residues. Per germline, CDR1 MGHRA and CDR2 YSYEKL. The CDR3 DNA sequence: TGCGCCAGCAGCCCCTTGACAGGGTTTGGAAACACCATATATTTT. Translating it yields CASSPLTGFGNTIYF.

The CDR3 DNA sequence: TGTGCCAGTAGTATTCTACAGTATAATTCACCCCTCCACTTT. Encoded protein: CASSILQYNSPLHF. The chain joins TRBV19 to TRBJ1-6; no clear D. The CDR3 covers 14 residues. Trimming cost V 3 bases and J 4 bases, with 7 bases left between them. The germline V gene has CDR1 LNHDA and CDR2 SQIVND (reference sequence).

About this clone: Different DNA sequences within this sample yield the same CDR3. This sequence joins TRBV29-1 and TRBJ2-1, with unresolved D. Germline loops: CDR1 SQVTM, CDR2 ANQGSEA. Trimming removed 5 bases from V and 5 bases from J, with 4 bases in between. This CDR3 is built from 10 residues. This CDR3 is CSVRDNEQFF. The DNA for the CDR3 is TGCAGCGTTAGGGACAATGAGCAGTTCTTC.

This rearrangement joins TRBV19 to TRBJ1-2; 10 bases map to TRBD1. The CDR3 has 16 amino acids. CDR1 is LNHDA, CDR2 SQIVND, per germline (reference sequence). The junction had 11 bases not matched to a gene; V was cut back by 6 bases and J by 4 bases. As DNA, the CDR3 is TGTGCCAGTAGCGGTTCGGGGCGGACAGGGGGCTATGGCTACACCTTC. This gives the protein CASSGSGRTGGYGYTF.

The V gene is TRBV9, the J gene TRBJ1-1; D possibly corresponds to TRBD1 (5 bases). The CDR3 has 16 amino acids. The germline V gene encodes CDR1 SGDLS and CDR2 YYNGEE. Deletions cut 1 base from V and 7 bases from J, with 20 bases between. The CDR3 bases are TGTGCCAGCAGCGTATATAGTCAGTGGAGAGGGGATGAAGCTTTCTTT. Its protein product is CASSVYSQWRGDEAFF. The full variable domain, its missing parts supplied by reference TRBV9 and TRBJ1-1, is DSGVTQTPKHLITATGQRVTLRCSPRSGDLSVYWYQQSLDQGLQFLIQYYNGEERAKGNILERFSAQQFPDLHSELNLSSLELGDSALYFCASSVYSQWRGDEAFFGQGTRLTVV.